Below are 27 T cell receptor beta chains sequenced from a single sample in a study of T cells after yellow fever vaccination. MiXCR, run by TCRdb on the 5' RACE reads, gives a single entry per CDR3 protein. Of about 220,000 distinct CDR3 sequences in the sample, around 3.1% were seen once. This material consisted of CD4+ T cells sorted from PBMCs, taken 10 days after the yellow fever booster vaccination. All receptors come from a man between 18 and 29 years old who received the YFV17D yellow fever vaccine.

The table lists this clonotype with many counts. The chain carries TRBV3-1 and TRBJ2-7; a possible D gene is TRBD1 (6 bases). Germline V gene sequence: CDR1 LGHDT, CDR2 YNNKEL (reference sequence). V lost 7 bases to trimming and J lost 5 bases, with 18 bases between them. The CDR3 consists of 14 residues. CDR3 nucleotide sequence: TGTGCCAGCAAGGACAGCTTCTCGAGGGACGAGCAGTACTTC. This translates into CASKDSFSRDEQYF.

This clonotype was recorded many times. The chain is built from TRBV20-1 and TRBJ1-3; D is unclear. Deletions cut 3 bases from V and 4 bases from J, with 10 bases between. Germline V lookup: CDR1 DFQATT, CDR2 SNEGSKA (reference sequence). This CDR3 contains 13 residues. The CDR3 DNA reads TGCAGTGCTAGCAGGACGGGAGGAAACACCATATATTTT. Encoded protein: CSASRTGGNTIYF.

The CDR3 DNA reads TGTGCCAGCAGCCGGACAGGGGGAAGCAATCAGCCCCAGCATTTT. Translated: CASSRTGGSNQPQHF. The V gene is TRBV3-1, the J gene TRBJ1-5, with TRBD1 identical over 10 bases. This CDR3 is 15 amino acids long. Germline V gene sequence: CDR1 LGHDT, CDR2 YNNKEL (reference sequence). J was trimmed by 1 base and V by 4 bases; bases with no gene match: 1. Drawing the rest from reference TRBV3-1 and TRBJ1-5, the complete variable domain is DTAVSQTPKYLVTQMGNDKSIKCEQNLGHDTMYWYKQDSKKFLKIMFSYNNKELIINETVPNRFSPKSPDKAHLNLHINSLELGDSAVYFCASSRTGGSNQPQHFGDGTRLSIL.

This clonotype was picked up many times. The chain links TRBV29-1 to TRBJ2-3; D remains ambiguous. V lost 4 bases to trimming and J lost 3 bases, with 2 bases between them. The V gene's germline CDR1 is SQVTM and CDR2 ANQGSEA. This CDR3 has 10 amino acids. The CDR3 spells CSVGTDTQYF. CDR3 sequence (DNA): TGCAGCGTTGGAACAGATACGCAGTATTTT.

This clonotype was seen repeatedly, ten times or more. The V call is TRBV27, the J call TRBJ2-5; no definite D call. Germline CDR1 reads MNHEY; CDR2 reads SMNVEV (reference sequence). The CDR3 is made up of 13 amino acids. V lost 6 bases and J lost 1, with 9 bases in between. The CDR3 sequence: CASSGLFQETQYF. DNA for the CDR3: TGTGCCAGCAGCGGCCTGTTCCAAGAGACCCAGTACTTC.

This clonotype was found many times. The chain carries TRBV4-1 and TRBJ2-1; 8 bases line up with TRBD1. CDR3 length: 15 residues. After removal of 1 base from V and 9 bases from J, the junction contained 8 bases not matched to a gene. Germline V gives CDR1 MGHRA, CDR2 YSYEKL. The CDR3 region is CASSQGQGAVSEQFF. DNA for the CDR3: TGCGCCAGCAGCCAAGGGCAGGGGGCGGTCTCTGAGCAGTTCTTC.

This clonotype was picked up many times. The V and J genes are TRBV6-6 and TRBJ2-1, with 14 bases fitting TRBD2. Germline V gives CDR1 MNHNY, CDR2 SVGAGI (reference sequence). This CDR3 has 17 amino acids. V lost 0 bases to trimming and J lost 3 bases; unmatched junction nucleotides: 1. The CDR3 nucleotides read TGTGCCAGCAGTTACTCGGGACTAGCGGGGGTCTACAATGAGCAGTTCTTC. Translated: CASSYSGLAGVYNEQFF.

This clonotype was observed many times. The chain uses TRBV19 and TRBJ2-5; D unclear. The CDR3 sequence is 14 residues long. CDR1 and CDR2 from the germline V gene are LNHDA and SQIVND (reference sequence). V dropped 3 bases and J dropped 5 bases, with 13 bases sitting between them. The CDR3 DNA reads as TGTGCCAGTAGTATTTTGACATCGCCGGAGACCCAGTACTTC. It yields the protein CASSILTSPETQYF.

In this sample, this clonotype turned up many times. CDR3 bases: TGTGCCAGCAGTTACCCGACAGGGAACACTGAAGCTTTCTTT. It specifies CASSYPTGNTEAFF. This chain links TRBV6-6 with TRBJ1-1; tentative D call: TRBD1 (6 bases). V was shortened by 2 bases and J by 1 base, with 8 bases between the two germline ends. Per the germline V gene, CDR1 is MNHNY and CDR2 is SVGAGI (reference sequence). The CDR3 is made up of 14 amino acids.

The chain carries TRBV19 and TRBJ1-1; no definite D call. CDR1 LNHDA and CDR2 SQIVND come from the germline V gene (reference sequence). Trimming pared 6 bases from V and 0 bases from J, leaving 11 bases between. CDR3 length: 14 residues. In DNA, the CDR3 is TGTGCCAGTAGCCAAAGTACACTGAACACTGAAGCTTTCTTT. Its protein is CASSQSTLNTEAFF.

This clonotype was picked up a small number of times. The chain employs TRBV18 and TRBJ2-7; D is undetermined. Germline V gives CDR1 KGHSH, CDR2 LQKENI. The CDR3 sequence is 11 residues long. The V end was cut by 5 bases, the J end by 5 bases, with 7 bases between. Here the CDR3 DNA reads TGTGCCAGCTCAGGCATGGACGAGCAGTACGTC. Encoded protein: CASSGMDEQYV.

This clonotype turned up a few times. CDR3 loop: CSARGVREYTGELFF. The CDR3 coding sequence is TGCAGTGCTAGAGGTGTCAGGGAGTACACCGGGGAGCTGTTTTTT. The chain employs TRBV20-1 and TRBJ2-2; TRBD1 or TRBD2 may be the D gene (5 bases each). Germline V gives CDR1 DFQATT, CDR2 SNEGSKA (reference sequence). The CDR3 runs to 15 residues. The germline V and J ends were trimmed by 1 base and 3 bases, with 12 bases remaining between them.

This clonotype has at least ten counts. The chain combines TRBV9 with TRBJ1-2, with D uncertain. The CDR3 runs to 12 residues. Germline CDR1 is SGDLS and CDR2 is YYNGEE. Deletions cut 5 bases from V and 8 bases from J, with 13 bases between. The CDR3: CASRSSSGGYTF. In DNA, the CDR3 is TGTGCCAGCAGAAGTAGTTCGGGAGGCTACACCTTC. Using reference TRBV9 and TRBJ1-2 for the parts outside the CDR3, the full variable domain is DSGVTQTPKHLITATGQRVTLRCSPRSGDLSVYWYQQSLDQGLQFLIQYYNGEERAKGNILERFSAQQFPDLHSELNLSSLELGDSALYFCASRSSSGGYTFGSGTRLTVV.

This clonotype was recorded at least ten times. The CDR3 DNA sequence: TGTGCCTGGCGGGGAATCGGGGAGCTGTTTTTT. Amino acid sequence: CAWRGIGELFF. The rearrangement uses TRBV30 and TRBJ2-2, with D maybe TRBD2 (5 bases). The V end was cut by 5 bases, the J end by 7 bases, with 8 bases between. Germline lookup yields CDR1 GTSNPN and CDR2 SVGIG (reference sequence). The CDR3 totals 11 residues.

This clonotype was observed at least ten times. The V gene is TRBV6-1, the J gene TRBJ2-7; D not resolved. Germline CDR1 and CDR2: MNHNS and SASEGT. With 4 bases removed from V and 2 bases from J, the gap between germline ends came to 6 bases. The CDR3 covers 12 residues. The CDR3 here is CASSVGAYEQYV. The CDR3 nucleotides read TGTGCCAGCAGTGTTGGAGCCTACGAGCAGTACGTC.

This clonotype occurred a few times. The chain carries TRBV6-1 and TRBJ2-7; 9 bases line up with TRBD1. Germline CDR1 and CDR2: MNHNS and SASEGT. The CDR3 runs to 14 residues. V gave up 8 bases and J gave up 4 bases; unmatched junction bases: 9. CDR3 residues: CASAPTGGRYEQYF. For the CDR3, the DNA is TGTGCCAGCGCGCCGACAGGGGGACGTTACGAGCAGTACTTC.

This clonotype came up many times. The chain joins TRBV4-1 to TRBJ1-2; no definite D call. V lost 0 bases, J lost 6 bases, and 8 bases lay in between. Germline lookup yields CDR1 MGHRA and CDR2 YSYEKL. The CDR3 is 13 residues long. The CDR3 DNA follows: TGCGCCAGCAGCCAAGAAATGACGCATGGCTACACCTTC. This sequence encodes CASSQEMTHGYTF.

This clonotype has ten or more counts. The rearrangement joins TRBV5-1 to TRBJ1-1, with D possibly matching TRBD1 (5 bases). V lost 1 base and J lost 1, with 11 bases in between. CDR1 is SGHRS, CDR2 YFSETQ, per germline. The CDR3 consists of 15 residues. CDR3 nucleotide sequence: TGCGCCAGCAGCTTGTTTGGCCAGGGGAACACTGAAGCTTTCTTT. It codes for CASSLFGQGNTEAFF.

In this sample, this clonotype turned up many times. The genes are TRBV4-3 and TRBJ2-7; either TRBD1 or TRBD2 may supply D (5 bases each). Trimming took off 2 bases at V and 2 bases at J, with 13 bases between the two ends. Germline CDR1 is LGHNA and CDR2 is YSLEER. The CDR3 contains 15 residues. The CDR3 region is CASSQNPGTPYEQYF. The CDR3 nucleotides read TGCGCCAGCAGCCAAAATCCCGGGACCCCCTACGAGCAGTACTTC.

The sample holds many counts of this clonotype. The chain combines TRBV12-3 or TRBV12-4 with TRBJ2-2, with D hard to call. The CDR3 loop spans 15 amino acids. V lost 6 bases to trimming and J lost 5 bases, with 16 bases between them. CDR3 amino acids: CASSPPPGETGELFF. The CDR3 DNA reads as TGTGCCAGCAGCCCGCCCCCAGGAGAAACCGGGGAGCTGTTTTTT.

The chain couples TRBV6-6 to TRBJ2-1; 10 nucleotides match TRBD2. This CDR3 region has 16 residues. Germline trimming cut 3 bases from V and 4 bases from J; bases unmatched to any gene: 6. CDR1 is MNHNY and CDR2 is SVGAGI in the germline V gene (reference sequence). DNA for the CDR3: TGTGCCAGCAGTTATGGTGTGACTAGCGGGTACAATGAGCAGTTCTTC. It yields the protein CASSYGVTSGYNEQFF.

V and J are TRBV18 and TRBJ2-5, with D possibly being TRBD2 (5 bases). The CDR3 spans 13 residues. V lost 1 base and J lost 4, with 7 bases in between. The germline CDR1 and CDR2 sequences are KGHSH and LQKENI. DNA for the CDR3: TGTGCCAGCTCACCACTAGCGTCAGAGACCCAGTACTTC. Residues: CASSPLASETQYF.

Many counts were recorded for this clonotype. An end of the junction does not agree with germline; a read error may underlie this. The rearrangement joins TRBV7-7 to TRBJ2-1; no clear D. This CDR3 is 13 amino acids long. Germline CDR1 is SSHAT and CDR2 is FNYEAQ (reference sequence). Written as DNA, the CDR3 is TGTGCTAGCAGTTTAGACTCCAACAATGAGCAGTTCTTC. Translation: CASSLDSNNEQFF.

The table lists this clonotype with many counts. The chain combines TRBV20-1 with TRBJ2-3; 14 nucleotides line up with TRBD2. The CDR3 extends over 15 amino acids. V lost 6 bases and J lost 5; bases outside the gene matches: 7. Germline V CDR1 and CDR2: DFQATT, SNEGSKA (reference sequence). CDR3 sequence (DNA): TGCAGTGCCTCCGGGACTAGCGGGGGAGGAGATACGCAGTATTTT. It encodes CSASGTSGGGDTQYF.

Many counts were recorded for this clonotype. The rearrangement joins TRBV5-1 to TRBJ1-1, with TRBD1 identical over 7 bases. This CDR3 is 15 amino acids long. The germline V gene encodes CDR1 SGHRS and CDR2 YFSETQ. V lost 3 bases and J lost 5; bases outside the gene matches: 10. CDR3: CASSSQGVAETEAFF. The CDR3 DNA reads as TGCGCCAGCAGCTCGCAGGGGGTGGCAGAGACTGAAGCTTTCTTT.

This clonotype occurred a few times. This rearrangement joins TRBV11-2 to TRBJ2-1; D gene ambiguous. Germline loops: CDR1 SGHAT, CDR2 FQNNGV. The V end was cut by 10 bases, the J end by 0 bases, with 10 bases between. This CDR3 is 13 amino acids long. CDR3 coding DNA: TGTGCCACCGCGTCTTACTCCTACAATGAGCAGTTCTTC. Translated, it gives CATASYSYNEQFF.

There are a few counts of this clonotype. The gene calls are TRBV7-9 and TRBJ2-1, with 11 positions matching TRBD2. Per germline, CDR1 SEHNR and CDR2 FQNEAQ (reference sequence). CDR3 length: 18 amino acids. V trimming: 5 bases; J trimming: 0 bases; junction bases outside the gene matches: 9. CDR3 loop: CASSPLAGGLSSYNEQFF. The DNA of the CDR3 is TGTGCCAGCAGCCCCCTAGCGGGGGGTCTGAGCTCCTACAATGAGCAGTTCTTC.